Listed here is a single T cell receptor (beta chain). Measured with immunoSEQ multiplex PCR; TCRdb has only the in-frame clones, and not every one. The table records more than 50,000 clones, about 88% of them present only once. The sample originates from a study of blood T cell repertoires in COVID-19. Study context: Researchers got acute and convalescent COVID-19 samples from the United States, Italy and Spain.

Germline V gene sequence: CDR1 MRHNA, CDR2 SNTAGT. CDR3 length: 14 residues. V lost 6 bases and J lost 7; bases outside the gene matches: 12. The rearrangement links TRBV6-4 to TRBJ2-7, with TRBD1 matching 7 bases. This sequence was found in a man aged 55 to 69 with active COVID-19. The sequenced sample was peripheral blood. The CDR3 nucleotides read TGTGCCAGCAGCCCCGGGACAGACTCCTTAGAGCAGTACTTC. The encoded protein is CASSPGTDSLEQYF.